Described below is a single TCR beta chain sequence and its context. MiXCR, run by TCRdb on the multiplex PCR reads, gives a single entry per CDR3 protein. This sample has over 150,000 distinct CDR3 sequences, with roughly a third found just once. The data were obtained in a study of breast tumors, draining lymph nodes, adjacent tissues. The CDR3 contains 15 residues. Between the trimmed V and J ends, which lost 1 base and 9 bases, there was a span of 13 bases. Germline values: CDR1 LGHNA, CDR2 YNFKEQ. The lymph nodes were axillary draining lymph nodes from breast cancer patients. Material for sequencing was axillary lymph node tissue. The chain carries TRBV4-2 and TRBJ1-6; a weak D match, TRBD1 (6 bases). The sequence derives from a female donor with breast cancer. Some clones in this sample may be carry-over from other donors' samples. Here the CDR3 reads CASSQAAGAGSPLHF. The CDR3, as DNA: TGTGCCAGCAGCCAAGCGGCGGGGGCGGGTTCACCCCTCCACTTT.